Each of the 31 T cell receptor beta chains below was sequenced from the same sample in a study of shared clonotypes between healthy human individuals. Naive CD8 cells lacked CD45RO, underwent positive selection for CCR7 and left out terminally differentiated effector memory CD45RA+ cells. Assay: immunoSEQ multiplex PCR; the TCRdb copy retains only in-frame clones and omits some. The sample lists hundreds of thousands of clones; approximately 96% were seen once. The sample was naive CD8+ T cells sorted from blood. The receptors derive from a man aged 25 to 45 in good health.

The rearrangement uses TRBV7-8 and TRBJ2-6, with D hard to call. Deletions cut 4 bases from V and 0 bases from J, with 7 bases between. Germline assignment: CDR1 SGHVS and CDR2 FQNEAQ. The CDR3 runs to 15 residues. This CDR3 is CASSSRVSGANVLTF. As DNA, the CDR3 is TGTGCCAGCAGCTCCAGAGTCTCTGGGGCCAACGTCCTGACTTTC.

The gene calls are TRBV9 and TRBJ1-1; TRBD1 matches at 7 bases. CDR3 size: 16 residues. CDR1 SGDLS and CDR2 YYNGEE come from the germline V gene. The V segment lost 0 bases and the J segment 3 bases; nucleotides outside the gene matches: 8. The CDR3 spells CASSVEPQGSDTEAFF. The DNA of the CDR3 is TGTGCCAGCAGCGTAGAACCACAGGGGTCGGACACTGAAGCTTTCTTT.

CDR3 in amino acids: CASNYRGNYNEQFF. The CDR3 DNA sequence: TGTGCCAGTAATTATAGGGGTAACTACAATGAGCAGTTCTTC. This chain uses TRBV19 with TRBJ2-1, with a possible D match to TRBD1 (5 bases). Trimming shortened V by 7 bases and J by 3 bases, and 13 bases separated the two germline ends. The CDR3 runs to 14 residues. CDR1 and CDR2 from the germline V gene are LNHDA and SQIVND (reference sequence).

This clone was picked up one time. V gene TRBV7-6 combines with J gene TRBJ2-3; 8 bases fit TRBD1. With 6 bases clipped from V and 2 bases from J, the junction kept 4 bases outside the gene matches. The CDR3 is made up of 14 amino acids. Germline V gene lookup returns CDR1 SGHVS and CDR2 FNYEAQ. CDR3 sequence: CASSGTGPTDTQYF. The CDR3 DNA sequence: TGTGCCAGCAGTGGGACAGGACCCACAGATACGCAGTATTTT.

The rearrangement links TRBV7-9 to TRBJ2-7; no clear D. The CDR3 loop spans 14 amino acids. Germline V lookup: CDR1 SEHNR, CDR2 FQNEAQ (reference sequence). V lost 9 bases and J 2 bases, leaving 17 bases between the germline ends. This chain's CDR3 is CASNGPTPPYEQYF. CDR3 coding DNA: TGTGCCAGTAACGGACCTACGCCCCCCTACGAGCAGTACTTC.

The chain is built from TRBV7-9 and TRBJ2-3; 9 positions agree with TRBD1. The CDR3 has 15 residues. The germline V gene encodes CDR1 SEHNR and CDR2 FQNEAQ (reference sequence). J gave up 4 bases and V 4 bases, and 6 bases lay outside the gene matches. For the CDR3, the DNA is TGTGCCAGCAGCTGGACAGGGGATTTGTCAGATACGCAGTATTTT. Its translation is CASSWTGDLSDTQYF.

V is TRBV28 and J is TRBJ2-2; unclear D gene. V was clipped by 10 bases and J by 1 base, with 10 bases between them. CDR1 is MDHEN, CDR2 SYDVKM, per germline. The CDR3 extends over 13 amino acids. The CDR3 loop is CAILMVNTGELFF. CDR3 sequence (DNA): TGTGCCATCTTAATGGTGAACACCGGGGAGCTGTTTTTT.

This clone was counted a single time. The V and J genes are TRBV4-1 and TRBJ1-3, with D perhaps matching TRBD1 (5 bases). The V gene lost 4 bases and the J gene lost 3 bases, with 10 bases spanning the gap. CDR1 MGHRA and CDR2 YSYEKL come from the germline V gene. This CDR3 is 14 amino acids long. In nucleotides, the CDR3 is TGCGCCAGCAGCCTGGGACTGTTTGGAAACACCATATATTTT. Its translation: CASSLGLFGNTIYF.

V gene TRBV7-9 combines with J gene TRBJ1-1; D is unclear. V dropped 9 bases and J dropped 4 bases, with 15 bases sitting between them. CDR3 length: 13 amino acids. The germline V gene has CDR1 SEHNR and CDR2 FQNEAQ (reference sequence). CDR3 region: CASHGFLGTEAFF. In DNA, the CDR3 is TGTGCCAGTCATGGTTTTCTGGGCACTGAAGCTTTCTTT.

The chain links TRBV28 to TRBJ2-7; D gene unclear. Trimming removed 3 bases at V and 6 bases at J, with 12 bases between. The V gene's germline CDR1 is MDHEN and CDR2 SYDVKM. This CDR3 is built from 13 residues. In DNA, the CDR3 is TGTGCCAGCAGTTTTTTCTCAGGCTCCGAGCAGTACTTC. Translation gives CASSFFSGSEQYF.

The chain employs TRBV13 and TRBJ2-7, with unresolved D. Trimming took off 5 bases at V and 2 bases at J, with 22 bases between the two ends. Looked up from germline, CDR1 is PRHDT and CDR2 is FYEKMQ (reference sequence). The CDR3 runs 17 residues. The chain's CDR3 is CASSARLNPPSPYEQYF. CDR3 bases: TGTGCCAGCAGCGCCCGGCTGAATCCTCCTTCTCCCTACGAGCAGTACTTC.

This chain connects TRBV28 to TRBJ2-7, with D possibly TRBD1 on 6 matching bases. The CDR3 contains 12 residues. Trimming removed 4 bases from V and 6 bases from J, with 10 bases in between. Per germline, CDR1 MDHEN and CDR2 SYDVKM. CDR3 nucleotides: TGTGCCAGCAGTTCCAACAGGGTCGAGCAGTACTTC. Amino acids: CASSSNRVEQYF.

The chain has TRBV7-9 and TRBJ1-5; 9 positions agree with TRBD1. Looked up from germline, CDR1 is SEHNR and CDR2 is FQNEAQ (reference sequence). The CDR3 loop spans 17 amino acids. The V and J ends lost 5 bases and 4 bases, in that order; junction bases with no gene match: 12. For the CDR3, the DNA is TGTGCCAGCAGCAGCGTCCCGGGACAGGGAGCTAATCAGCCCCAGCATTTT. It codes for CASSSVPGQGANQPQHF.

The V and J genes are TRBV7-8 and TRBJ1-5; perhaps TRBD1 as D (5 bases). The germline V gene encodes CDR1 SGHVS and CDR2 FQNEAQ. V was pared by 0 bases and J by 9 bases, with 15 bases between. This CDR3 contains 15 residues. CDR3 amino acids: CASSLAGGESRPQHF. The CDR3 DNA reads TGTGCCAGCAGCTTAGCGGGAGGGGAATCACGGCCCCAGCATTTT.

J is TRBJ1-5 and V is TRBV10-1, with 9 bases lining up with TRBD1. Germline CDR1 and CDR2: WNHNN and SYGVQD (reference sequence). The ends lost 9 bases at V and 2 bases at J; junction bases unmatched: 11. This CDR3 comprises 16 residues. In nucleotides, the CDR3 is TGCGCCAGACGCCGGACAGGGGAGGATGGCAATCAGCCCCAGCATTTT. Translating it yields CARRRTGEDGNQPQHF.

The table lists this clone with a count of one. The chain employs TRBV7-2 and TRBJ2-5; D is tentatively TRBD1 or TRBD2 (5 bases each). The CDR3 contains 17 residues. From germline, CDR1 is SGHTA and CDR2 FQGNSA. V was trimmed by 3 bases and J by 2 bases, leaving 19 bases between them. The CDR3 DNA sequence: TGTGCCAGCAGCTTCTTTCTAGGGGAGCATAATCAAGAGACCCAGTACTTC. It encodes CASSFFLGEHNQETQYF.

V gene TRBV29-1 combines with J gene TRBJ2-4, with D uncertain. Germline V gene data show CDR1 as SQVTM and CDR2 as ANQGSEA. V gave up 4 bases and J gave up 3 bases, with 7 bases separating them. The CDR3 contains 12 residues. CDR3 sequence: CSVGADKNIQYF. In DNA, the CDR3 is TGCAGCGTTGGCGCAGACAAAAACATTCAGTACTTC.

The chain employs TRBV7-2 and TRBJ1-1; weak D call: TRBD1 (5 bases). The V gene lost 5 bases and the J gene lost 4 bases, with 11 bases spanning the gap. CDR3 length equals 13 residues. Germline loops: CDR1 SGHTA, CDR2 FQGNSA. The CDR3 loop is CASSPGQSTEAFF. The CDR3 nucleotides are TGTGCCAGCAGCCCTGGACAATCCACTGAAGCTTTCTTT.

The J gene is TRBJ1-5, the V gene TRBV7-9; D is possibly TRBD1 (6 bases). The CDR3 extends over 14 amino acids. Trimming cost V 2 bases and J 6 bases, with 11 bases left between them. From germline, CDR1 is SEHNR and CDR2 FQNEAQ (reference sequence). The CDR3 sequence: CASSLSGGGQPQHF. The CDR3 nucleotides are TGTGCCAGCAGCTTATCGGGGGGCGGTCAGCCCCAGCATTTT.

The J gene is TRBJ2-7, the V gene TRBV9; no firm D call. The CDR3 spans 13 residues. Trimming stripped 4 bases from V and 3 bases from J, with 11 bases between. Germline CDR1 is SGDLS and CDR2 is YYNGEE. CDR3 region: CASSRDTHYEQYF. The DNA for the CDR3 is TGTGCCAGCAGCCGCGACACGCACTACGAGCAGTACTTC.

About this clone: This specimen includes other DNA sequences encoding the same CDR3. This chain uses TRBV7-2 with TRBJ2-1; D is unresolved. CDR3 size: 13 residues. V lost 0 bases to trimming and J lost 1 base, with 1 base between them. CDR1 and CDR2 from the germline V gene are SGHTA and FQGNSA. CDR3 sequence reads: CASSLASYNEQFF. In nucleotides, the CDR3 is TGTGCCAGCAGCTTAGCGTCCTACAATGAGCAGTTCTTC.

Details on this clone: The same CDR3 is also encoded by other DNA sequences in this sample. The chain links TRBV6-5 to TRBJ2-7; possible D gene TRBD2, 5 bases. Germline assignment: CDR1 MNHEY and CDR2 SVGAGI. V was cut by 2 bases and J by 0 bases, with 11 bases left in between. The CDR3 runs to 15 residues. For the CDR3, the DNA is TGTGCCAGCAGTTACGGGAGTGGCCCCTCCTACGAGCAGTACTTC. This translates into CASSYGSGPSYEQYF.

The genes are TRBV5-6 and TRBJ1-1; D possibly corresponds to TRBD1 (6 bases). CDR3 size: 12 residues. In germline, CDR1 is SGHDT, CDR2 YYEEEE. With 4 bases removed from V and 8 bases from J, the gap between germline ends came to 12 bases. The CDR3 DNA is TGTGCCAGCAGCGCCGGGGGGCCGGAAGCTTTCTTT. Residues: CASSAGGPEAFF.

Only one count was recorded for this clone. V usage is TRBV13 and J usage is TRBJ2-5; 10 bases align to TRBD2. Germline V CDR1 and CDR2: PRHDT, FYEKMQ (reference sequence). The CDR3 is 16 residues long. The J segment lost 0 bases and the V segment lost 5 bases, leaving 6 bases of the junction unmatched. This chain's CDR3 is CASSLRLAGHQETQYF. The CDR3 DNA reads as TGTGCCAGCAGCCTAAGACTAGCGGGCCACCAAGAGACCCAGTACTTC.

DNA for the CDR3: TGTGCCAGCAGCTTACTAGCGGCCGAGCAGTACTTC. Translating it yields CASSLLAAEQYF. The chain is built from TRBV7-6 and TRBJ2-7; 7 nucleotides match TRBD2. From germline, CDR1 is SGHVS and CDR2 FNYEAQ. This CDR3 has 12 residues. Germline trimming cut 2 bases from V and 6 bases from J; bases unmatched to any gene: 1. The complete variable domain, with remaining parts taken from reference TRBV7-6 and TRBJ2-7, reads GAGVSQSPRYKVTKRGQDVALRCDPISGHVSLYWYRQALGQGPEFLTYFNYEAQQDKSGLPNDRFSAERPEGSISTLTIQRTEQRDSAMYRCASSLLAAEQYFGPGTRLTVT.

CDR3 residues: CASSYGPLADNEQFF. The CDR3 DNA is TGTGCCAGCAGCTACGGACCACTAGCGGACAATGAGCAGTTCTTC. The V and J genes are TRBV7-9 and TRBJ2-1; 8 bases fit TRBD2. Per the germline V gene, CDR1 is SEHNR and CDR2 is FQNEAQ (reference sequence). With 4 bases clipped from V and 5 bases from J, the junction kept 7 bases outside the gene matches. This CDR3 is built from 15 residues.

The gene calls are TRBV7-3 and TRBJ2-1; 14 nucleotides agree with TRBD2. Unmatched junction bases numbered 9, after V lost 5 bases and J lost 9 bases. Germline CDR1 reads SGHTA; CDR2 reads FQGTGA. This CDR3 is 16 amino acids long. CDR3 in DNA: TGTGCCAGCAGCCCGGGACTAGCGGGAGCCCGCCTTGAGCAGTTCTTC. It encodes CASSPGLAGARLEQFF.

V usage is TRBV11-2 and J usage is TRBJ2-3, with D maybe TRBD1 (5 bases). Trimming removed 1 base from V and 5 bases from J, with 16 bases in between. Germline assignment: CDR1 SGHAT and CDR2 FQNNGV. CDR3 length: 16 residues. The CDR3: CASSLVGRALLDTQYF. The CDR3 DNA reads TGTGCCAGCAGCTTAGTTGGCAGGGCGTTATTAGATACGCAGTATTTT.

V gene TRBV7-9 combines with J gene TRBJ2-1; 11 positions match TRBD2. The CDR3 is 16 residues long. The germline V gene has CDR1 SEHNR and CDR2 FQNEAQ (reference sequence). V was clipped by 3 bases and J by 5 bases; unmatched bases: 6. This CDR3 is CASSLVVLAGDNEQFF. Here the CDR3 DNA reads TGTGCCAGCAGCTTGGTTGTACTAGCGGGAGACAATGAGCAGTTCTTC.

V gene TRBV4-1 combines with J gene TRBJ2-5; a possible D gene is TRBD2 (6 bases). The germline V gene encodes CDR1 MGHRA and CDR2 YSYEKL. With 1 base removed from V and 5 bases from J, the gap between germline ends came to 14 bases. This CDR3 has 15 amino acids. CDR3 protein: CASSQGGGFMETQYF. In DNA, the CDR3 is TGCGCCAGCAGCCAAGGTGGGGGGTTTATGGAGACCCAGTACTTC.

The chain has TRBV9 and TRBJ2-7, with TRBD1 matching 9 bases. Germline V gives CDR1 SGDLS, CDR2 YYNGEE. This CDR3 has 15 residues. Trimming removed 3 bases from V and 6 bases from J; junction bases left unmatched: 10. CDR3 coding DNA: TGTGCCAGCAGCGCAGGTAGGGACAGGGTAGGCGAGCAGTACTTC. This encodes CASSAGRDRVGEQYF.